This T cell receptor (beta chain) is drawn from a study of blood T cell repertoires in COVID-19. Study summary: Researchers got acute and convalescent COVID-19 samples from the United States, Italy and Spain. T cells, B-cell-depleted T cells, or PBMCs supplied cDNA or gDNA.

The repertoire was sequenced with immunoSEQ multiplex PCR; TCRdb's copy has only in-frame clones and lacks some. The sample lists 300,000 to 350,000 clones; around 90% were seen once. Participants were aged about 18 to 89 years, lived in some 23 US areas, and enrolled virtually. Membership in each cohort depended on participant-reported clinical history. This clone was observed once. What was sequenced was PBMCs or T cells enriched from blood (not recorded which). The source of this sequence is a man in his thirties or forties who had recovered from COVID-19.

CDR3 in amino acids: CASSLADSRNYGYTF. The CDR3, as DNA: TGTGCCAGCAGCTTAGCCGACAGTCGTAACTATGGCTACACCTTC. This chain connects TRBV7-9 to TRBJ1-2; perhaps TRBD1 as D (5 bases). Germline V gene data show CDR1 as SEHNR and CDR2 as FQNEAQ (reference sequence). The V and J ends lost 0 bases and 1 base respectively, with 9 bases between them. The CDR3 is 15 amino acids. The full variable domain, with the rest looked up from reference TRBV7-9 and TRBJ1-2, is DTGVSQNPRHKITKRGQNVTFRCDPISEHNRLYWYRQTLGQGPEFLTYFQNEAQLEKSRLLSDRFSAERPKGSFSTLEIQRTEQGDSAMYLCASSLADSRNYGYTFGSGTRLTVV.